The 14 T cell receptor beta chains reported below all come from one sample, sequenced in a study of T cell repertoires in cytomegalovirus infection. These receptors lack a known antigen. TCRdb passed the reads through MiXCR, listing each CDR3 protein once. The repertoire has roughly 800,000 distinct CDR3 sequences, under 35% of them found once; the top ten carry over 10%. The material sequenced was cultured CD8+ T cells from PBMCs, taken from culture after CMV antigen stimulation. These receptors all come from a human donor in good health (CMV status not recorded). Some clones in this sample may be carry-over from other donors' samples.

V is TRBV6-5 and J is TRBJ2-3; D is undetermined. Trimming pared 2 bases from V and 2 bases from J, leaving 5 bases between. The length of the CDR3 is 13 residues. CDR1 MNHEY and CDR2 SVGAGI come from the germline V gene. The CDR3 loop reads CASSYGFTDTQYF. Here the CDR3 DNA reads TGTGCCAGCAGTTACGGGTTCACAGATACGCAGTATTTT.

The sample holds a few counts of this clonotype. The chain has TRBV27 and TRBJ2-1; unclear D gene. V was cut by 9 bases and J by 9 bases, with 12 bases left in between. The CDR3 runs 11 residues. Germline assignment: CDR1 MNHEY and CDR2 SMNVEV (reference sequence). As DNA, the CDR3 is TGTGCCAGTAGCACTGGTACTGAGCAGTTCTTC. Amino acids: CASSTGTEQFF.

The chain carries TRBV15 and TRBJ2-7; 8 nucleotides agree with TRBD1. Germline V lookup: CDR1 LNHNV, CDR2 YYDKDF (reference sequence). V lost 3 bases to trimming and J lost 6 bases; unmatched junction nucleotides: 7. This CDR3 has 14 amino acids. CDR3 in DNA: TGTGCCACCAGCAGGGACAGGGATTATCGCGAGCAGTACTTC. The encoded protein is CATSRDRDYREQYF.

The J gene is TRBJ1-6, the V gene TRBV27, with D hard to call. V was clipped by 6 bases and J by 15 bases, with 12 bases between them. This CDR3 is 11 amino acids long. From germline, CDR1 is MNHEY and CDR2 SMNVEV (reference sequence). The CDR3, as DNA: TGTGCCAGCAGCCACGGAGGTAACCTCCACTTT. Its translation: CASSHGGNLHF.

The chain joins TRBV28 to TRBJ1-2; D is undetermined. V was shortened by 4 bases and J by 7 bases, with 16 bases between the two germline ends. The V gene's germline CDR1 is MDHEN and CDR2 SYDVKM. CDR3 length: 14 residues. CDR3 DNA: TGTGCCAGCAGTTATATAGTGTCTGTAGGTGGCTACACCTTC. Residues: CASSYIVSVGGYTF.

In its sample, this clonotype was seen a few times. V gene TRBV7-6 combines with J gene TRBJ2-1, with 12 bases lining up with TRBD2. The V segment lost 8 bases and the J segment 4 bases; nucleotides outside the gene matches: 12. Germline CDR1 is SGHVS and CDR2 is FNYEAQ. This CDR3 spans 17 amino acids. DNA of the CDR3: TGTGCCAGCCCCCAGACTAGCGGGGGCCTGCCATACAATGAGCAGTTCTTC. Protein: CASPQTSGGLPYNEQFF.

This clonotype was seen repeatedly, ten times or more. An end of the junction differs from the germline gene, which may be a read error. The chain combines TRBV7-2 with TRBJ1-2; 9 nucleotides align to TRBD1. The CDR3 is 17 amino acids. Germline-derived CDR1 and CDR2 are SGHTA and FQGNSA. The CDR3 DNA sequence: TGTGCCAGCAGACTACCCTACCGGACAGGGGATAACAATGGCTACACCTTC. Translated: CASRLPYRTGDNNGYTF. The full variable domain, completed using reference TRBV7-2 and TRBJ1-2, is GAGVSQSPSNKVTEKGKDVELRCDPISGHTALYWYRQSLGQGLEFLIYFQGNSAPDKSGLPSDRFSAERTGGSVSTLTIQRTQQEDSAVYLCASRLPYRTGDNNGYTFGSGTRLTVV.

This clonotype was seen only a few times. The chain uses TRBV6-2 or TRBV6-3 and TRBJ2-1; 11 bases align to TRBD1. The CDR3 extends over 17 amino acids. The trim removed 2 bases at V and 2 bases at J, leaving 5 bases unmatched. Looked up from germline, CDR1 is MNHEY and CDR2 is SVGEGT. The CDR3 coding sequence is TGTGCCAGCAGTTACCGGGGACAGGGGGGCCCCTACAATGAGCAGTTCTTC. Translated, it gives CASSYRGQGGPYNEQFF.

The chain is built from TRBV12-3 or TRBV12-4 and TRBJ1-1; D unresolved. The CDR3 has 11 residues. The V and J ends lost 7 bases and 9 bases respectively, with 12 bases between them. In DNA, the CDR3 is TGTGCCAGCACCTCAGCGGGCCAAGCTTTCTTT. Protein: CASTSAGQAFF.

This chain joins TRBV19 and TRBJ2-1; D is ambiguous. Germline-derived CDR1 and CDR2 are LNHDA and SQIVND (reference sequence). The CDR3 totals 15 residues. Trimming removed 8 bases from V and 0 bases from J, with 14 bases in between. The CDR3 region is CASSEDSSSYNEQFF. The CDR3 DNA reads TGTGCCAGTTCTGAGGATTCGAGCTCCTACAATGAGCAGTTCTTC.

This clonotype was seen a handful of times. This sequence joins TRBV10-3 and TRBJ1-1, with 7 bases fitting TRBD1. V gave up 2 bases and J gave up 5 bases; unmatched junction bases: 14. The CDR3 consists of 17 residues. The germline CDR1 and CDR2 sequences are ENHRY and SYGVKD. CDR3 amino acids: CAISEIDRDWVRTEAFF. As DNA, the CDR3 is TGTGCCATCAGTGAGATCGACAGGGACTGGGTGAGGACTGAAGCTTTCTTT.

This clonotype was seen a few times. This chain joins TRBV4-1 and TRBJ1-1, with 8 bases identical to TRBD1. Losses at the gene ends were 6 bases for V and 0 bases for J; bases not matched to a gene: 9. CDR1 MGHRA and CDR2 YSYEKL come from the germline V gene. This CDR3 spans 16 amino acids. The CDR3 DNA is TGCGCCAGCAGTTGGTACAGGGGGGGGATGAACACTGAAGCTTTCTTT. As protein: CASSWYRGGMNTEAFF.

This clonotype was detected only a few times. The rearrangement uses TRBV6-2 or TRBV6-3 and TRBJ2-7; the match to TRBD2 covers 9 bases. This CDR3 has 14 residues. Germline CDR1 reads MNHEY; CDR2 reads SVGEGT. J gave up 5 bases and V 6 bases, and 8 bases lay outside the gene matches. Here the CDR3 DNA reads TGTGCCAGCAGCCCTAGCGGGGTAGGCAACGAGCAGTACGTC. This codes for CASSPSGVGNEQYV.

This clonotype was counted a few times. The chain recombines TRBV13 with TRBJ2-7, with 8 bases fitting TRBD2. V was pared by 2 bases and J by 2 bases, with 8 bases of the junction left unmatched. The germline gives CDR1 PRHDT, CDR2 FYEKMQ (reference sequence). The CDR3 is 16 amino acids. CDR3 sequence reads: CASSLKAGALTYEQYF. CDR3 in DNA: TGTGCCAGCAGCTTAAAAGCGGGGGCGCTTACCTACGAGCAGTACTTC.